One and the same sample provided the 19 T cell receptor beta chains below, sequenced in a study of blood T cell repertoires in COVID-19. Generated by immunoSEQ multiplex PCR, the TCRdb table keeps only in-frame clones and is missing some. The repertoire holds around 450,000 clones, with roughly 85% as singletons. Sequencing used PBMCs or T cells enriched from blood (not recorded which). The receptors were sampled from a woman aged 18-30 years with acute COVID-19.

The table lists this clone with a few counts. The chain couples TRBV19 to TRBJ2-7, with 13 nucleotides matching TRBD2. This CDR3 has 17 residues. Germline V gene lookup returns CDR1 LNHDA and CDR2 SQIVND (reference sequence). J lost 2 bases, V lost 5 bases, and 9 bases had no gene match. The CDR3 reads CASSSSQGLAGAYEQYF. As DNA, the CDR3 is TGTGCCAGTAGTTCCTCTCAAGGACTAGCGGGAGCCTACGAGCAGTACTTC. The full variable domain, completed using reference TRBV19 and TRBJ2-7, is DGGITQSPKYLFRKEGQNVTLSCEQNLNHDAMYWYRQDPGQGLRLIYYSQIVNDFQKGDIAEGYSVSREKKESFPLTVTSAQKNPTAFYLCASSSSQGLAGAYEQYFGPGTRLTVT.

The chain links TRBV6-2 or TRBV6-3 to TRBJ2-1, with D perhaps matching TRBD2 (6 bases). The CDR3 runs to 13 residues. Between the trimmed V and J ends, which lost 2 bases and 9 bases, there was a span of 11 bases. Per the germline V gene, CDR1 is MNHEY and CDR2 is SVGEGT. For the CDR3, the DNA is TGTGCCAGCAGTTACGGAGGGTCGGGTGAGCAGTTCTTC. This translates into CASSYGGSGEQFF.

The CDR3 reads CASSLAGTFQETQYF. The CDR3, as DNA: TGTGCCAGCAGCTTAGCCGGGACTTTCCAAGAGACCCAGTACTTC. V usage is TRBV7-8 and J usage is TRBJ2-5; the D gene is possibly TRBD2 (6 bases). The V and J ends lost 0 bases and 1 base respectively, with 9 bases between them. Germline V gives CDR1 SGHVS, CDR2 FQNEAQ. The CDR3 spans 15 residues.

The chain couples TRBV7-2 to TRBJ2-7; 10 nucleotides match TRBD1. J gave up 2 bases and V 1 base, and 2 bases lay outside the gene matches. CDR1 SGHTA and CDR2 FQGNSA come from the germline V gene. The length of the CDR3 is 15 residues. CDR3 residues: CASSLGQGAPYEQYF. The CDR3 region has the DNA TGTGCCAGCAGCTTAGGACAGGGGGCTCCCTACGAGCAGTACTTC.

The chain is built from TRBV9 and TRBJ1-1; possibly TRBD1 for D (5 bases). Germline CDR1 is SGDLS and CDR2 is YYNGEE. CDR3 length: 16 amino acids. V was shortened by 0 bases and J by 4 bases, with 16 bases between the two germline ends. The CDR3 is CASSVATRQKSTEAFF. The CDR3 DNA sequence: TGTGCCAGCAGCGTAGCTACGAGACAGAAATCCACTGAAGCTTTCTTT.

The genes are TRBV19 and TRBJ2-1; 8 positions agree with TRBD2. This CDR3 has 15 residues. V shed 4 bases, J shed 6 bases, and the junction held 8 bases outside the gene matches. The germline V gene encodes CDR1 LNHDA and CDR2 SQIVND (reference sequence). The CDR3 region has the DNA TGTGCCAGTAGTAGGAGTAGCGGGACTCCCAATGAGCAGTTCTTC. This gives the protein CASSRSSGTPNEQFF.

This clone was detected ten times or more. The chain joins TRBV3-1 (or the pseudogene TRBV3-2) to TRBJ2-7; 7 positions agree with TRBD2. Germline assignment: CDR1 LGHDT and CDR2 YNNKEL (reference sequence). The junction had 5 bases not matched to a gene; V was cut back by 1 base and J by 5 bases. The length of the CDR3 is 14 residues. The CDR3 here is CASSQGEGRHEQYF. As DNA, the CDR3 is TGTGCCAGCAGCCAAGGGGAGGGTCGCCACGAGCAGTACTTC.

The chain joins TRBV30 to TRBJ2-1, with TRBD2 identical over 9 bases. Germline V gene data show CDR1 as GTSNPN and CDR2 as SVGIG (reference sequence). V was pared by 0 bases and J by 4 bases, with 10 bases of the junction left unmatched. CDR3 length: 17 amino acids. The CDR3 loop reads CAWSVPVRREGYNEQFF. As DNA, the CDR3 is TGTGCCTGGAGTGTACCCGTTCGGCGGGAGGGTTACAATGAGCAGTTCTTC.

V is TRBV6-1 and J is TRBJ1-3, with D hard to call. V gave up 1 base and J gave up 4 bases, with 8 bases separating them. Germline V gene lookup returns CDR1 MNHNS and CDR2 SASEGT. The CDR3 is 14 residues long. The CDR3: CASSEGGGGNTIYF. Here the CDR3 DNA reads TGTGCCAGCAGTGAAGGCGGCGGAGGAAACACCATATATTTT.

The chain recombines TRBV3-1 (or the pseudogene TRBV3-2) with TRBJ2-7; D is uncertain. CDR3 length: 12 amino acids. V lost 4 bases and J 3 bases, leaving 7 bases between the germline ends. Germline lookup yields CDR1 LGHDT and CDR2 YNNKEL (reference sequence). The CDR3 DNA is TGTGCCAGCAGCCTTTTTTACTACGAGCAGTACTTC. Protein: CASSLFYYEQYF.

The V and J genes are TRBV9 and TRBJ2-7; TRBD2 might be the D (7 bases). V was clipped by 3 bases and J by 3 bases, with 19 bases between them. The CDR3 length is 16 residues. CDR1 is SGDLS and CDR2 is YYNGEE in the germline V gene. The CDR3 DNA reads TGTGCCAGCAGCGGAGGGAGGGACAAAACATTCTACGAGCAGTACTTC. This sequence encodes CASSGGRDKTFYEQYF.

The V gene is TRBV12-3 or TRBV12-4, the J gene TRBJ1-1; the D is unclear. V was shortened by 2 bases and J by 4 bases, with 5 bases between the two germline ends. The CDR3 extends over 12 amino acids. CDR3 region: CASSLSGTEAFF. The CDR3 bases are TGTGCCAGCAGTTTATCAGGCACTGAAGCTTTCTTT.

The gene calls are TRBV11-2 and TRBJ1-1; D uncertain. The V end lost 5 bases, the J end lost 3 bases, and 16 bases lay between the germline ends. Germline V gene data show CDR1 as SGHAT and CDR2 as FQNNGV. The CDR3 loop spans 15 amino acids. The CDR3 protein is CASSPDGRPHTEAFF. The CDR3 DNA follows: TGTGCCAGCAGCCCCGATGGGAGACCTCACACTGAAGCTTTCTTT.

In nucleotides, the CDR3 is TGTGCCAGCCAGGAAACGGACACTGAAGCTTTCTTT. As protein: CASQETDTEAFF. The chain joins TRBV5-5 to TRBJ1-1; D unclear. The CDR3 spans 12 residues. The germline gives CDR1 SGHKS, CDR2 YYEKEE (reference sequence). The V gene lost 7 bases and the J gene lost 3 bases, with 10 bases spanning the gap.

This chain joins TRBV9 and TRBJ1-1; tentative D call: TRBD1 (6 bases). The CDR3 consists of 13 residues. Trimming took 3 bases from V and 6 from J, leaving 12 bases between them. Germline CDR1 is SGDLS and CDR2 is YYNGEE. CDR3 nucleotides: TGTGCCAGCAGCGGGGACATTATTCCTGAAGCTTTCTTT. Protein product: CASSGDIIPEAFF.

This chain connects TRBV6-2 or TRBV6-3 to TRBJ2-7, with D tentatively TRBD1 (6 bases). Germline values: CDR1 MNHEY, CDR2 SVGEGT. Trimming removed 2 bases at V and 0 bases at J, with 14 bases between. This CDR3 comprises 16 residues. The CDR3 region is CASSYPQGQSSYEQYF. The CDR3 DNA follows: TGTGCCAGCAGTTACCCGCAGGGGCAAAGCTCCTACGAGCAGTACTTC.

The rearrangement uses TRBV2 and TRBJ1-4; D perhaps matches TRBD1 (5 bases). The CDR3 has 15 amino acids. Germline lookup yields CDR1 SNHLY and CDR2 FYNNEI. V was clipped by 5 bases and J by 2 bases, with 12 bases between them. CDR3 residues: CASSQWTRTNEKLFF. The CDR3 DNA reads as TGTGCCAGCAGTCAATGGACAAGGACTAATGAAAAACTGTTTTTT.

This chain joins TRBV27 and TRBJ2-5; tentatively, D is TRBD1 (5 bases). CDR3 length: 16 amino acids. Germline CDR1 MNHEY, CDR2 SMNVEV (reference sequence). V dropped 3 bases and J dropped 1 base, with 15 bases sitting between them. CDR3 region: CASSLGRWKSQETQYF. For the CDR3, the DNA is TGTGCCAGCAGTTTGGGGCGGTGGAAGTCCCAAGAGACCCAGTACTTC.

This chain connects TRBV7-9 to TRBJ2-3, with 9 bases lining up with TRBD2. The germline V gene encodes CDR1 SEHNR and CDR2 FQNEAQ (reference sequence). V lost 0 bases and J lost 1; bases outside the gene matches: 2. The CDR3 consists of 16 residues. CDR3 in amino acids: CASSLAASGGTDTQYF. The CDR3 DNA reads TGTGCCAGCAGCTTAGCTGCTAGCGGGGGCACAGATACGCAGTATTTT.